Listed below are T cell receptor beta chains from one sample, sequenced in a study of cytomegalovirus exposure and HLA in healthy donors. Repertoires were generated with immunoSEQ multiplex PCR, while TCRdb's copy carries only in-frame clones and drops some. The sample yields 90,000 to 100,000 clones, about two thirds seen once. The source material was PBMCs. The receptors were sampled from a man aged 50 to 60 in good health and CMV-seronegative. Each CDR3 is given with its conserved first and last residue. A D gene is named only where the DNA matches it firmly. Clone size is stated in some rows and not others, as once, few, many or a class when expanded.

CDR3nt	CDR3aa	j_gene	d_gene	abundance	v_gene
TGTGCCAGCAGTTTGGGGCACAATGAGCAGTTCTTC	CASSLGHNEQFF	TRBJ2-1	-	few	TRBV28
TGTGCCAGCAGTCTTTACGGGACAGGGCGCAATGAGCAGTTCTTC	CASSLYGTGRNEQFF	TRBJ2-1	TRBD1	-	TRBV27
TGTGCCAGTTGCTCGGGAGGAAACACCATATATTTT	CASCSGGNTIYF	TRBJ1-3	-	-	TRBV13
TGTGCCTGGAGTATTTTAGACGGGGAGCTGTTTTTT	CAWSILDGELFF	TRBJ2-2	-	-	TRBV30
TGTGCCAGCTCACCGATGGACAGTGCCTACGAGCAGTACTTC	CASSPMDSAYEQYF	TRBJ2-7	-	-	TRBV18
TGTGCCAGCAGTTTGTGGTGGGAATCTGGGACTAACAATGAGCAGTTCTTC	CASSLWWESGTNNEQFF	TRBJ2-1	TRBD2	-	TRBV28
TGCGCCAGCAGCCAAGATGATTTTTCGTATGGGACTAGCGGTTACAATGAGCAGTTCTTC	CASSQDDFSYGTSGYNEQFF	TRBJ2-1	TRBD2	-	TRBV4-1
TGTGCCAGCAGTGTTGAGGGAGGCAACATTCAGTACTTC	CASSVEGGNIQYF	TRBJ2-4	-	few	TRBV2
TGTGCTAGCAGCCCAGACAGGGGTGGTGAGCAGTTCTTC	CASSPDRGGEQFF	TRBJ2-1	TRBD1	-	TRBV7-7
TGTGCCAGCAGCTTGTTGGCGGGGGGGCCGGGAGATACGCAGTATTTT	CASSLLAGGPGDTQYF	TRBJ2-3	TRBD2	-	TRBV5-4
TGTGCCAGTAGTTTGGCGGGAGGGCTCGGGGAGCTGTTTTTT	CASSLAGGLGELFF	TRBJ2-2	TRBD2	few	TRBV19
TGTGCCAGCAGCCAACGGGACAGGGTTCCTAATGATCCCTATGGCTACACCTTC	CASSQRDRVPNDPYGYTF	TRBJ1-2	TRBD1	-	TRBV4-2
TGTGCCAGCAGTGTCCTCGACCCGACAGGGTTTAGGACCTACGAGCAGTACTTC	CASSVLDPTGFRTYEQYF	TRBJ2-7	TRBD1	-	TRBV6-4
TGTGCCAGCAGCCGGATAGCGGGACCTATAAACAATGAGCAGTTCTTC	CASSRIAGPINNEQFF	TRBJ2-1	TRBD2	once	TRBV7-2
TGTGCCTGGAACCGGGGGACTAACAATGAGCAGTTCTTC	CAWNRGTNNEQFF	TRBJ2-1	TRBD2	once	TRBV30
TGTGCCAGTAGTCCCCAAGGACAGCCGAACACTGAAGCTTCCTTT	CASSPQGQPNTEASF	TRBJ1-1	-	-	TRBV19
TGTGCCAGCAGTTACTCGCGACTGAGTAATGAAAAACTGTTTTTT	CASSYSRLSNEKLFF	TRBJ1-4	-	few	TRBV6-5
TGTGCCAGCACGGGCGGGAGCTTACAGGTGCGAGAGTTCTTC	CASTGGSLQVREFF	TRBJ2-1	TRBD2	-	TRBV28
TGTGCCAGCAGCTTAATTGGGGAGTGGGAGACCCAGTACTTC	CASSLIGEWETQYF	TRBJ2-5	-	-	TRBV7-9
TGTGCCAGCAGGAACTTCGGACAGGGGGCAATCGATGAGCAGTTCTTC	CASRNFGQGAIDEQFF	TRBJ2-1	TRBD1	-	TRBV6-6